Listed below are T cell receptor beta chains from one sample, sequenced in a study of CD8 T cells in ankylosing spondylitis. MiXCR was run by TCRdb on the 5' RACE reads, yielding one entry per CDR3 protein. The table records 250,000 to 350,000 distinct CDR3 sequences, 20% of them present only once. Sequencing was done on a sample of blood, either unsorted or a sorted T cell fraction (not recorded which). These receptors came from a female donor with ankylosing spondylitis or in good health (not recorded which). Both conserved end residues are part of each CDR3. A D gene is named only where the DNA matches it firmly. Clone size is given for some rows only: seen once, a few or many times, or a class if the clone is expanded.

CDR3nt,CDR3aa,d_gene,abundance,v_gene,j_gene
TGTGCCAGCAGCCGAACAGGAGCCCCGGGGGGGACCCAGTACTTC,CASSRTGAPGGTQYF,TRBD2,once,TRBV12-3/TRBV12-4,TRBJ2-5
TGTGCCAGCAGTTTACAGGGGGCTCTGGAGACCCAGTACTTC,CASSLQGALETQYF,TRBD1,NA,TRBV28,TRBJ2-5
TGTGCCAGCAGCTTAAGGCGACAAGAGCAGTTCTTC,CASSLRRQEQFF,NA,NA,TRBV7-6,TRBJ2-1
TGTGCCAGCAGTTTGAATAGCCCCTCCTACAATGAGCAGTTCTTC,CASSLNSPSYNEQFF,NA,NA,TRBV12-3/TRBV12-4,TRBJ2-1
TGCAGTGGCCTGGGCCACAGCTCCTACAATGAGCAGTTCTTC,CSGLGHSSYNEQFF,NA,few,TRBV20-1,TRBJ2-1
TGTGCCAGCAGACCTCCCGCCAGGCACACAGATACGCAGTATTTT,CASRPPARHTDTQYF,NA,many,TRBV6-1,TRBJ2-3
TGTGCAGCCTCTGGCGGGAGGGCATACATTCAGTACTTC,CAASGGRAYIQYF,TRBD2,few,TRBV6-6,TRBJ2-4
TGTGCCAGCTCCGGGACTAGCGGGAGTAGAGGCGAGACCCAGTACTTC,CASSGTSGSRGETQYF,TRBD2,few,TRBV12-3/TRBV12-4,TRBJ2-5
TGTGCCAGCAGTCTAACCGAGGAGGGGTTTACTGAAGCTTTCTTT,CASSLTEEGFTEAFF,NA,NA,TRBV6-1,TRBJ1-1
TGCAGTGCTAGACGGTCGGGTAGCGGCTACGAGCAGTACTTC,CSARRSGSGYEQYF,NA,few,TRBV20-1,TRBJ2-7
TGCAGTGCTAGAGATTTAAGCGGAGCCGGCTTAGAGACCCAGTACTTC,CSARDLSGAGLETQYF,NA,few,TRBV20-1,TRBJ2-5
TGCGCCAGCAGACAAGGACAGGAGTACGAGCAGTACTTC,CASRQGQEYEQYF,TRBD1,NA,TRBV5-1,TRBJ2-7
TGTGCCAGCAGCGACAGGGGGAGAACCGGGGAGCTGTTTTTT,CASSDRGRTGELFF,TRBD1,few,TRBV5-4,TRBJ2-2
TGTGCCAGCACCGACCCAGGCGGACGGGAAAAACTGTTTTTT,CASTDPGGREKLFF,NA,many,TRBV7-9,TRBJ1-4
TGTGCCAGCAGCCCTGGGCCGGGACAGAACACTGAAGCTTTCTTT,CASSPGPGQNTEAFF,NA,NA,TRBV11-2,TRBJ1-1
TGTGCCAGCAGCCCGCTGGCAGGTGGCGAGACCCAGTACTTC,CASSPLAGGETQYF,NA,NA,TRBV6-1,TRBJ2-5
TGTGCCAGCCTTAGGACAGGGTCGGGCGAAAAACTGTTTTTT,CASLRTGSGEKLFF,TRBD1,once,TRBV2,TRBJ1-4
TGCAGTGGTACCGGGACTAGCGGGAGCCTCGATGAGCAGTTCTTC,CSGTGTSGSLDEQFF,TRBD2,many,TRBV20-1,TRBJ2-1
TGTGCCAGCAGTCGTCGTGGACAGGGGGAAGCTGGGGCCAACGTCCTGACTTTC,CASSRRGQGEAGANVLTF,TRBD1,NA,TRBV6-1,TRBJ2-6
TGCGCCAGCAGCTCCCGACTAGCGGAGGGGAGCACCGGGGAGCTGTTTTTT,CASSSRLAEGSTGELFF,TRBD2,NA,TRBV5-1,TRBJ2-2
TGTGCCAGCAGTAGGACTAGCGGGGGAAGGACAGATACGCAGTATTTT,CASSRTSGGRTDTQYF,TRBD2,NA,TRBV7-2,TRBJ2-3
TGTGCCAGTAGTACCGGGACTAGCGGGACTCGGCTCCACGAGCAGTACTTC,CASSTGTSGTRLHEQYF,TRBD2,NA,TRBV19,TRBJ2-7
TGTGCCAGCAGGATCCGACAGGGAACGAACACCGGGGAGCTGTTTTTT,CASRIRQGTNTGELFF,TRBD1,NA,TRBV6-1,TRBJ2-2
TGCGCCAGCAGCCCGGCGGGACGGACCAATGAGCAGTTCTTC,CASSPAGRTNEQFF,NA,NA,TRBV4-1,TRBJ2-1
TGTGCCAGCAGCTTAGGAGGGGTCGGCAGCCTTTACAATGAGCAGTTCTTC,CASSLGGVGSLYNEQFF,NA,NA,TRBV7-9,TRBJ2-1
TGCAGTGCGCCGAGACTAGCGGGAGGCCTTAGGGGCAATGAGCAGTTCTTC,CSAPRLAGGLRGNEQFF,TRBD2,NA,TRBV20-1,TRBJ2-1
TGTGCCAGCCGTCCCGGGCAGAACACTGAAGCTTTCTTT,CASRPGQNTEAFF,NA,many,TRBV12-3/TRBV12-4,TRBJ1-1
TGTGCCAGTAGTATGAGTGACTCCTACGAGCAGTACTTC,CASSMSDSYEQYF,NA,few,TRBV19,TRBJ2-7
TGTGCCAGCAGTTCCCGACAGGGGTCGTCTAATGAGCAGTTCTTC,CASSSRQGSSNEQFF,TRBD1,few,TRBV25-1,TRBJ2-1
TGTGCCAGCAGCTTCCCGGCAGGGAGCTCCGAGCAGTACTTC,CASSFPAGSSEQYF,NA,NA,TRBV5-4,TRBJ2-7
TGCAGCGCGGGGGAGGGACACACTGGCTACACCTTC,CSAGEGHTGYTF,NA,few,TRBV29-1,TRBJ1-2
TGTGCCAGCAGCTGGGGACAGGGGAATCAGCCCCAGCATTTT,CASSWGQGNQPQHF,TRBD1,NA,TRBV7-6,TRBJ1-5
TGCGCCAGCAGAAGCCCCGGGACAGCTAAGTACCAAGAGACCCAGTACTTC,CASRSPGTAKYQETQYF,TRBD1,few,TRBV5-1,TRBJ2-5
TGTGCCAGCAGCTTTGGAAGCAATCAGCCCCAGCATTTT,CASSFGSNQPQHF,NA,many,TRBV12-3/TRBV12-4,TRBJ1-5
TGTGCCAGCAGCGTTTTAGCGGGAGGGGGCAATGAGCAGTTCTTC,CASSVLAGGGNEQFF,TRBD2,few,TRBV9,TRBJ2-1
TGCAGCGTCCACCGGGGGAGGAGCACAGATACGCAGTATTTT,CSVHRGRSTDTQYF,NA,many,TRBV29-1,TRBJ2-3
TGTGCCAGCAGCCAAGGAGGGACCTTTTCCTACGAGCAGTACTTC,CASSQGGTFSYEQYF,NA,few,TRBV14,TRBJ2-7
TGTGCCAGCAGCACCCGGGACTCCCGGGCGGATACGCAGTATTTT,CASSTRDSRADTQYF,NA,NA,TRBV5-4,TRBJ2-3
TGTGCCAGCAGGCCGGGACTGCCCACAGATACGCAGTATTTT,CASRPGLPTDTQYF,NA,many,TRBV12-3/TRBV12-4,TRBJ2-3
TGTGCCAGCAGCTTAGATCACCGTAACACTGAAGCTTTCTTT,CASSLDHRNTEAFF,NA,NA,TRBV11-2,TRBJ1-1
TGCGCCAGCAGCTCCGGACGCGAAGAAGCTTTCTTT,CASSSGREEAFF,NA,few,TRBV5-1,TRBJ1-1
TGTGCCAGCAGCTTAGCGCAGGGGCGGTATGAAAAACTGTTTTTT,CASSLAQGRYEKLFF,NA,few,TRBV7-8,TRBJ1-4
TGTGCCACCGCGAAGGGGGCTCAAGAGACCCAGTACTTC,CATAKGAQETQYF,TRBD1,few,TRBV24-1,TRBJ2-5
TGCAGTGCAAGACAGGGCTACTATGGCTACACCTTC,CSARQGYYGYTF,TRBD1,NA,TRBV20-1,TRBJ1-2
TGTGCCACCAGCAGAGGGCCGAACACCGGGGAGCTGTTTTTT,CATSRGPNTGELFF,NA,many,TRBV15,TRBJ2-2
TGCAGTGCTCCAATGTCTTATTCAGATACGCAGTATTTT,CSAPMSYSDTQYF,NA,many,TRBV20-1,TRBJ2-3
TGTGCCAGCAGCTGGACCGAGGAAGAAAAACTGTTTTTT,CASSWTEEEKLFF,NA,NA,TRBV5-5,TRBJ1-4
TGTGCCAGCAGCTTAGGACAGGGGGCGAACAATGAGCAGTTCTTC,CASSLGQGANNEQFF,TRBD1,few,TRBV7-9,TRBJ2-1
TGCAGTGCTAGAGGGCGGGGACGGACCATTTTC,CSARGRGRTIF,NA,NA,TRBV20-1,TRBJ2-1
TGCAGCGTTGAAGATCGGGGCAGGAGAAACACTGAAGCTTTCTTT,CSVEDRGRRNTEAFF,NA,few,TRBV29-1,TRBJ1-1
TGTGCCAGCGGTTACGCAGATACGCAGTATTTT,CASGYADTQYF,NA,NA,TRBV12-3/TRBV12-4,TRBJ2-3
TGTGCCAGCTCTCTTGGGACAGGGGGAACAACTGAAGCTTTCTTT,CASSLGTGGTTEAFF,TRBD1,few,TRBV18,TRBJ1-1
TGTGCCAGCAGTTACCGGGGTGGCAATCAGCCCCAGCATTTT,CASSYRGGNQPQHF,NA,NA,TRBV6-5,TRBJ1-5
TGTGCCACCCGAGGAACCCTACCGAACACCGGGGAGCTGTTTTTT,CATRGTLPNTGELFF,NA,few,TRBV27,TRBJ2-2
TGTGCCATCAGTTCTGTCCTCTCCTACAATGAGCAGTTCTTC,CAISSVLSYNEQFF,NA,NA,TRBV10-3,TRBJ2-1
TGTGCCAGCAGCCGCTGGCAGTCCCAAGAGACCCAGTACTTC,CASSRWQSQETQYF,NA,few,TRBV5-4,TRBJ2-5
TGTGCCAGCAGCTTAGCAGGGGCGGCGGGAACTGAGCAGTTCTTC,CASSLAGAAGTEQFF,NA,few,TRBV7-2,TRBJ2-1
TGTGCCAGCAGTCCGGCCGGGACGCTCTTTAGGGATACGCAGTATTTT,CASSPAGTLFRDTQYF,NA,few,TRBV28,TRBJ2-3